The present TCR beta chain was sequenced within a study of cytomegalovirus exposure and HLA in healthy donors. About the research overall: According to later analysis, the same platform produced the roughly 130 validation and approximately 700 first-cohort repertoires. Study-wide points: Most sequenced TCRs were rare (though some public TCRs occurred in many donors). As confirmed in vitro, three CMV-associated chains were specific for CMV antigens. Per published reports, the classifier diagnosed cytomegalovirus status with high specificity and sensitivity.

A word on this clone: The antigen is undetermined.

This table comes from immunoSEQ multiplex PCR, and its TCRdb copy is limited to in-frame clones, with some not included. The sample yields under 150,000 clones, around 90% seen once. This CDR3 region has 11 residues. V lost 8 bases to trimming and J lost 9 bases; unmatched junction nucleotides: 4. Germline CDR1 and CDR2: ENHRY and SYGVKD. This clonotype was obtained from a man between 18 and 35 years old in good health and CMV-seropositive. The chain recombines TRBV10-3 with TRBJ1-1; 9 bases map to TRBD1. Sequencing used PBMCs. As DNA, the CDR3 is TGTGCCATCTCCGGGACAGGGAAAGCTTTCTTT. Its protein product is CAISGTGKAFF.